A selection of T cell receptor beta chains follows, all from one sample in a study of long-term antiretroviral therapy in people with HIV. The data were produced by immunoSEQ multiplex PCR, yet TCRdb's version contains in-frame clones alone and is incomplete. The sample lists 10,000 to 15,000 clones, 79% occurring once. This sample comprised unsorted PBMCs, obtained 0.8 years before starting antiretroviral therapy. These receptors all come from a woman aged 40 to 49 with HIV. The CDR3 runs from the conserved cysteine through the conserved F or W.

V	J	CDR3
TRBV7-9	TRBJ1-5	CASSRFRDRDDQPQHF
TRBV10-2	TRBJ2-7	CASSESLTSGSAYEQYF
TRBV7-9	TRBJ2-4	CASSSLAGDKNIQYF
TRBV25-1	TRBJ2-3	CASSEYGQGVWADTQYF
TRBV10-3	TRBJ2-2	CAISANSGVGSGTGELFF
TRBV10-3	TRBJ2-1	CAISESGGDYNEQFF
TRBV4-1	TRBJ2-7	CASSQLAGALADEQYF
TRBV19	TRBJ2-2	CASGTGNTGELFF
TRBV10-3	TRBJ2-1	CAINGGSYNEQFF
TRBV5-1	TRBJ2-5	CASSRDGDQETQYF